The 3 T cell receptor beta chains in this list originate from one sample, sequenced in a study of CD8 T cells in ankylosing spondylitis. Overall study findings and caveats: A motif in TCR beta, a set of 8 or 9 highly homologous variants, appeared characteristic of ankylosing spondylitis blood.

TCRdb recomputed calls from the 5' RACE reads with MiXCR, one row per CDR3 protein. The sample has about 480,000 distinct CDR3 sequences, more than 15% seen once. Their target antigens are unknown. Sequencing was performed on blood, either unsorted or a sorted T cell fraction (not recorded which). Source of these receptors: a male donor with ankylosing spondylitis.

This clonotype was seen many times. This rearrangement joins TRBV4-1 to TRBJ2-1; the D is unclear. Germline-derived CDR1 and CDR2 are MGHRA and YSYEKL. The CDR3 is 15 amino acids. The ends were cut back, 1 base at V and 0 bases at J, with 7 bases in the middle. CDR3 bases: TGCGCCAGCAGCCAAGGAGAGGCCTCCTACAATGAGCAGTTCTTC. Translated, it gives CASSQGEASYNEQFF.

This clonotype was detected ten times or more. This sequence joins TRBV5-1 and TRBJ1-3; weak D call: TRBD1 (6 bases). The germline gives CDR1 SGHRS, CDR2 YFSETQ. The germline V and J ends were trimmed by 0 bases and 0 bases, with 10 bases remaining between them. This CDR3 region has 16 residues. CDR3: CASSLGDMSSGNTIYF. The CDR3 DNA follows: TGCGCCAGCAGCTTGGGGGACATGAGCTCTGGAAACACCATATATTTT.

V is TRBV7-2 and J is TRBJ1-2; the D gene is possibly TRBD1 (5 bases). Germline CDR1 and CDR2: SGHTA and FQGNSA. This CDR3 is 14 amino acids long. The germline V and J ends were trimmed by 5 bases and 4 bases, with 14 bases remaining between them. The CDR3 spells CASSKGRGSYGYTF. The CDR3 DNA follows: TGTGCCAGCAGCAAAGGGCGGGGGTCCTATGGCTACACCTTC.